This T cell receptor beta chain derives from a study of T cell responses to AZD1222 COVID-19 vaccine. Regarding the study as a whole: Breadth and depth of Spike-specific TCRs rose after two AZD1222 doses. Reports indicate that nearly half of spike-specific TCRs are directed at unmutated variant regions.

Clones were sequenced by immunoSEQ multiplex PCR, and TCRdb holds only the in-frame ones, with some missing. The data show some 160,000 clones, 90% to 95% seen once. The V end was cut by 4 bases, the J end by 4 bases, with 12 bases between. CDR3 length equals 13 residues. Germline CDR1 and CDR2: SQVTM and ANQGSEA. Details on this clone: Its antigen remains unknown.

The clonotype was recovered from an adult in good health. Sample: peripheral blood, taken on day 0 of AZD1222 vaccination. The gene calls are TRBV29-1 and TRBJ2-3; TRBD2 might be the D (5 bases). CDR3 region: CSVGPGWADTQYF. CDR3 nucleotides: TGCAGCGTTGGCCCGGGGTGGGCAGATACGCAGTATTTT.